The T cell receptor (beta chain) described here comes from a study of cytomegalovirus exposure and HLA in healthy donors (dated by TCRdb to 2017 to 2019). Broadly, across the study: An earlier analysis of approximately 550 of the donors reported 250 to 350 Gb of sequence data and about 100 million unique TCR beta sequences from roughly 200 million T cells. Genome-wide SNP genotypes for about 65% of the roughly 700 donors were used in a later genetic analysis, which treated that subset as a discovery cohort. Donor age, sex, ethnicity and CMV serostatus were collected together with the repertoire data. About five DR-DQ haplotypes were treated as single units for association and clustering because of strong linkage in the cohort. The study profiled the T cell repertoires of 500 to 800 subjects by immunosequencing and related them to cytomegalovirus serostatus. The later analysis used no new phenotypic data to find candidate immune exposures, relying instead on TCR beta sequences and their occurrence across donors. Among 300 to 500 genotyped donors of the cohort, an average of about 240,000 unique TCR beta nucleotide sequences was sequenced per donor, of which about 18% were non-productive. Of the 300 to 500 genotyped donors, over 80% were placed in the genetic ancestry cluster associated with self-reported Caucasian donors. An early release covering approximately 600 HLA-typed donors comprised approximately 300 gigabases of sequencing data and approximately 85 million unique TCR sequences. Every discovery cohort repertoire had been produced on one sequencing platform. In an earlier analysis of around 540 of the donors, high-throughput TCR beta sequencing was used to judge whether each TCR beta V gene segment behaved as functional or pseudogenic. The study aimed to test whether cataloging public T cell receptors could reveal signatures of past pathogen exposure. The number of typed donors differed by locus: about 620-640 for A, B, C, DRB1 and DQB1; some 500 for DQA1; 606 for DPA1; and about 470 for DPB1. To study patterns of TCR occurrence, a later analysis re-analyzed previously published TCR beta repertoires from 700 or so donors and added high-resolution HLA genotyping. In addition to the first cohort of 650 to 800 subjects, a separate validation cohort of 100 to 150 different subjects was used. HLA typing covered class I and class II loci at four-digit resolution. To predict cytomegalovirus infection status, the study combined high-throughput TCR immunosequencing, statistical association of individual TCRs with disease status, and machine learning. Results the study describes overall, beyond this receptor: When HLA alleles, especially DR and DQ, strongly co-occurred, TCR associations were difficult to assign to individual alleles. Compared with equally common non-associated chains, HLA-associated TCR beta chains in a later analysis were more clonally expanded and had lower generation probabilities. The study gave a list of about 160 TCR beta chains associated with cytomegalovirus. The authors suggested that the approach could potentially be generalized to other disease states and immunological phenotypes. Sequencing depth was assumed to be roughly uniform across donors in the presence/absence analyses, though that assumption may not hold. Most TCR sequences were observed very rarely across donors, whereas some public TCRs were present in many individuals. Three of the identified cytomegalovirus-associated TCR beta chains were confirmed in vitro to be specific for cytomegalovirus antigens. The earlier analysis of almost 600 of the donors excluded approximately 15 rarely observed V segments, including chromosome 9 orphons, because counts were too low. A group of highly shared sequence variants was considered likely to be a technical artifact of the sequencing pipeline. A further reported finding was that TCR beta sequences accurately predicted the HLA-A and HLA-B alleles for most subjects in the first cohort. Because some donors lacked HLA typing at each locus, the association tests relied only on the typed subset. Specific HLA alleles were associated with 16,951 TCR beta sequences at a false discovery rate of 0.05 in a later analysis. The only immune exposure information available for the cohort was CMV serostatus. In a later analysis, TCR association rates were found to vary across HLA loci, with the most associated TCRs seen for DRB1 alleles and the fewest for HLA-C alleles. In a later genetic analysis, a missense DCLRE1C variant was associated with V-gene and J-gene trimming of TCR beta chains, and the association was replicated in an independent cohort. The classifier was reported to diagnose cytomegalovirus status with high specificity and sensitivity in both the original cohort and the validation cohort. Several of the top co-occurrence clusters appeared to be linked to parvovirus B19, influenza, CMV and Epstein-Barr virus, according to a later analysis. The cohort was sequenced for TCR beta chains only, and without alpha or paired-chain data the features that could be detected were limited. Linkage disequilibrium might explain the correlated functional status among segregating V segments, but an unknown experimental factor could not be ruled out. A later genetic analysis reported fewer N-insertions in productive TCRs among donors in an Asian-associated ancestry cluster than the roughly 700-donor mean. In a later analysis, most CMV-associated TCR beta chains were found to appear HLA-restricted, with HLA associations seemingly driven largely by CMV exposure. The 87-base-pair reads could not distinguish some IMGT-functional V segments, including TRBV6-2 and TRBV6-3, so those segments were excluded. Broadly in line with IMGT annotations, most TCR beta V segments showed up in productive rearrangements about 87% or about 30% of the time in an earlier analysis of 587 of the donors.

Relative to germline, V is missing 4 bases and J is missing 5 bases, with 7 bases of the junction outside any gene match. The germline V gene specifies KGHSH as CDR1 and LQKENI as CDR2. The CDR3 spans 14 residues, from the cysteine through the valine. Only the CDR3 DNA stays, 42 bases, in frame from base 1. Library preparation was by the immunoSEQ multiplex PCR assay. For the multiplex PCR, a mixture combining 60 forward primers for TCR Vbeta segments and 13 reverse primers for TCR Jbeta segments was used. The CDR3 region of rearranged TCR beta genes was amplified from genomic DNA by a multiplex PCR assay. The amplified TCR beta libraries were sequenced on the Illumina HiSeq System as 87-base-pair reads. In the source study's methods: In a later analysis, some 80 million unique TCR beta chains were counted across the approximately 670 repertoires, and roughly 11 million of these chains were shared by at least two donors. To remove PCR and sequencing errors, raw reads were error-corrected and collapsed into unique sequences using a nearest-neighbor algorithm that merged closely related sequences. CDR3 sequences were aligned to IMGT reference sequences to assign V, D and J gene segments. For a sequence to be retained, a match of at least six nucleotides was required to both a V gene segment and a J gene segment. A rearrangement was called productive if the CDR3 had no stop codons and remained in frame with V and J, and every other rearrangement was called non-productive. CDR3 was defined by IMGT convention, running from the second conserved V-encoded cysteine to the conserved J-encoded phenylalanine. The earlier analysis of 500 to 750 of the donors excluded any sequence lacking an unambiguous match to a single V gene segment. In an earlier analysis of approximately 560 of the donors, a V segment was called functional when productive rearrangements were above 56.7%, and segregating when the standard deviation between donors exceeded 5%. A statistical classification framework was developed to diagnose cytomegalovirus status using the catalog of TCR beta chain sequences. A later analysis assigned V and J genes by comparing TCR nucleotide sequences with IMGT/GENE-DB human TR gene sequences. In a later analysis, CDR3 sequences and most-parsimonious VDJ recombination scenarios were assigned using the TCRdist pipeline. In a later analysis, each TCR beta chain was defined by its CDR3 amino acid sequence together with its V-gene family, and reads without a unique V-gene family were excluded. As a way to deal with suspected cross-contamination and a sequencing artifact, a later analysis dropped hundreds of nucleotide sequences that were highly shared and had low generation probability. In a later analysis, a clonal expansion index for each public chain was calculated from normalized within-repertoire ranks of inferred template counts. A later analysis computed generation probabilities with a VDJ recombination model fitted to out-of-frame rearrangements, and checked the results against IGoR. In a later analysis, hypergeometric tests were used to score TCR-TCR, TCR-HLA and TCR-CMV co-occurrence, with a repertoire-size bias correction applied to TCR pairs. A later analysis estimated false discovery rates by permuting HLA or CMV assignments 20 times. In a later analysis, co-occurring TCRs were grouped using DBSCAN, and TCRdist sequence similarity was added for clustering within HLA-allele-positive subsets. Co-occurrence clustering excluded repertoires with fewer than 30,000 or more than 120,000 public chains, plus five with anomalous nucleotide sharing. Held by TCRdb, this immuneACCESS table contains in-frame sequences only and omits some clones. Under half of the omission traces to an unresolved V gene where checked; the cause of the rest is unknown. Clonal size and the V and J genes are those of that table, whereas D and trimming came from the DNA. The sample table shows about 120,000 clones, and roughly 80% are seen once. Roughly 22% of the sample rests with the top ten.

In total, approximately 690 healthy bone marrow donors made up the cohort. At the time of sampling, all cohort members were nominally healthy, though unrecorded immune exposures were likely present. The donor tested CMV seropositive and was one of the 289 seropositive cohort members. Each donor provided a peripheral blood sample, and peripheral blood mononuclear cells were used for TCR beta sequencing. The Qiagen DNeasy Blood Extraction Kit was used to extract genomic DNA from the blood cell samples. On this clone: Its antigen is unknown. Nothing much larger sits one base from this clone, and base qualities are not available.

The sequence links TRBV18 to TRBJ2-7; 8 bases in the junction line up with TRBD1. This TCR derives from a man aged 25 to 45 in good health and CMV-seropositive. Specimen: PBMCs. The sequence in DNA is TGTGCCAGCTCACGAACACAGGGGGAGGACGAGCAGTACGTC. Translated, this is CASSRTQGEDEQYV.